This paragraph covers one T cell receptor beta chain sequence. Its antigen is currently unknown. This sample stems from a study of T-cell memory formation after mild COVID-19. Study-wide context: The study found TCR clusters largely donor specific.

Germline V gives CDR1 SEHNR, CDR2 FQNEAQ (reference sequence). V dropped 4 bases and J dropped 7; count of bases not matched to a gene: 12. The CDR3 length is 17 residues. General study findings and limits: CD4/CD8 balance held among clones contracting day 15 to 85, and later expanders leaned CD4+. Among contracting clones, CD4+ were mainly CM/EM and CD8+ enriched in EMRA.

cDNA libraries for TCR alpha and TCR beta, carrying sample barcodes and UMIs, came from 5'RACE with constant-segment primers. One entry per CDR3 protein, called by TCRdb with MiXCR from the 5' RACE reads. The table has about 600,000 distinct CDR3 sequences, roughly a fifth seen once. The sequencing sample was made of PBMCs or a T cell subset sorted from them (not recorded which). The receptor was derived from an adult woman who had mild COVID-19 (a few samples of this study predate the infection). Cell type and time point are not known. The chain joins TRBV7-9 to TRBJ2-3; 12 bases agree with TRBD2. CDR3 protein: CASSSKRLAGGPYTQYF. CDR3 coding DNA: TGTGCCAGCAGCTCGAAGCGGCTAGCGGGGGGGCCATATACGCAGTATTTT.